One and the same sample provided the 18 T cell receptor beta chains below, sequenced in a study of cytotoxic CD8 clonotypes in ibrutinib-treated CLL. TCRdb keeps only in-frame clones here, not all; method: immunoSEQ multiplex PCR. The sample consists of about 63,000 clones, roughly 50% of them appearing once. This specimen was PBMCs, taken after 12 months of ibrutinib treatment. Source of these receptors: a human donor with chronic lymphocytic leukemia.

The chain has TRBV14 and TRBJ2-7; the D is unclear. The CDR3 is 13 amino acids. CDR1 SGHDN and CDR2 FVKESK come from the germline V gene. V was clipped by 4 bases and J by 2 bases, with 9 bases between them. This CDR3 reads CASSLGLPYEQYV. CDR3 bases: TGTGCCAGCAGCCTGGGTCTCCCCTACGAGCAGTACGTC.

This clone was observed at least ten times. The chain has TRBV18 and TRBJ2-5; D not resolved. Germline lookup yields CDR1 KGHSH and CDR2 LQKENI. The ends were cut back, 2 bases at V and 5 bases at J, with 15 bases in the middle. This CDR3 region has 15 residues. CDR3 nucleotide sequence: TGTGCCAGCTCACCAACCCGTCAGTTCTCCGAGACCCAGTACTTC. Translating it yields CASSPTRQFSETQYF.

This clone is medium-sized (0.01 to 0.1%) within its sample. This rearrangement joins TRBV28 to TRBJ2-2; D ambiguous. This CDR3 is built from 16 residues. With 3 bases removed from V and 2 bases from J, the gap between germline ends came to 13 bases. Germline CDR1 MDHEN, CDR2 SYDVKM. CDR3 protein: CASSLDLPRNTGELFF. CDR3 DNA: TGTGCCAGCAGTTTGGACCTTCCGAGAAACACCGGGGAGCTGTTTTTT.

V usage is TRBV7-7 and J usage is TRBJ2-3, with a tentative D call TRBD1 (6 bases). Germline assignment: CDR1 SSHAT and CDR2 FNYEAQ (reference sequence). The V and J ends lost 5 bases and 2 bases respectively, with 20 bases between them. This CDR3 spans 17 amino acids. This CDR3 is CASSRLGTGKVTDTQYF. In DNA, the CDR3 is TGTGCCAGCAGCCGACTTGGTACAGGGAAAGTCACAGATACGCAGTATTTT.

The sample holds one count of this clone. The rearrangement joins TRBV19 to TRBJ1-2; no clear D. V was shortened by 7 bases and J by 2 bases, with 5 bases between the two germline ends. The CDR3 extends over 11 amino acids. Germline V gene data show CDR1 as LNHDA and CDR2 as SQIVND (reference sequence). For the CDR3, the DNA is TGTGCCAGTAATAGAAACTATGGCTACACCTTC. This translates into CASNRNYGYTF.

The V gene is TRBV28, the J gene TRBJ2-5; the D gene is possibly TRBD1 (5 bases). Deletions cut 2 bases from V and 4 bases from J, with 14 bases between. This CDR3 has 15 amino acids. Germline V gene lookup returns CDR1 MDHEN and CDR2 SYDVKM. The CDR3 is CASSLAGMVGETQYF. The DNA of the CDR3 is TGTGCCAGCAGTTTAGCAGGGATGGTTGGAGAGACCCAGTACTTC.

Concerning this clone itself: The sample contains more than one DNA sequence encoding this CDR3. V usage is TRBV7-9 and J usage is TRBJ1-2; D unclear. V was pared by 1 base and J by 7 bases, with 10 bases between. There are 13 residues in the CDR3. Germline-derived CDR1 and CDR2 are SEHNR and FQNEAQ (reference sequence). The CDR3 coding sequence is TGTGCCAGCAGCTTAGATGGCGGGAGTGGCTACACCTTC. As protein: CASSLDGGSGYTF.

V and J are TRBV6-5 and TRBJ1-1; D not certain. CDR3 length equals 14 residues. Germline CDR1 and CDR2: MNHEY and SVGAGI. V was pared by 6 bases and J by 2 bases, with 13 bases between. CDR3 DNA sequence: TGTGCCAGCAGCCCGAGACGGGGAAACACTGAAGCTTTCTTT. It is translated as CASSPRRGNTEAFF.

Judged by abundance, this clone is medium-sized. The chain links TRBV11-2 to TRBJ2-3, with D possibly called TRBD1 or TRBD2 (5 bases each). This CDR3 has 15 residues. Germline CDR1 SGHAT, CDR2 FQNNGV. V lost 5 bases, J lost 3 bases, and 15 bases lay in between. Written as DNA, the CDR3 is TGTGCCAGCAGCCATCGGGGCGGACTGACAGATACGCAGTATTTT. This codes for CASSHRGGLTDTQYF.

The chain is built from TRBV29-1 and TRBJ2-1; the match to TRBD2 covers 12 bases. V lost 5 bases, J lost 0 bases, and 14 bases stayed unmatched. CDR3 length: 19 residues. Germline-derived CDR1 and CDR2 are SQVTM and ANQGSEA. The CDR3 region has the DNA TGCAGCGTTACTCTACCGGGACTAGCGGGTTATAGCTCCTACAATGAGCAGTTCTTC. The encoded protein is CSVTLPGLAGYSSYNEQFF.

The rearrangement links TRBV19 to TRBJ1-3; 7 nucleotides match TRBD1. The CDR3 is 16 residues long. J gave up 0 bases and V 5 bases, and 7 bases lay outside the gene matches. Germline V gene sequence: CDR1 LNHDA, CDR2 SQIVND (reference sequence). The CDR3 protein is CASSAKQGSSGNTIYF. CDR3 nucleotides: TGTGCCAGTAGTGCCAAACAGGGGAGCTCTGGAAACACCATATATTTT.

This clone has a handful of counts. The rearrangement joins TRBV6-4 to TRBJ2-7, with 7 bases fitting TRBD2. Looked up from germline, CDR1 is MRHNA and CDR2 is SNTAGT. Unmatched junction bases numbered 12, after V lost 4 bases and J lost 3 bases. The CDR3 has 16 residues. CDR3 sequence: CASSGGGADHLYEQYV. CDR3 DNA: TGTGCCAGCAGTGGCGGGGGAGCCGACCACCTCTACGAGCAGTACGTC.

This clone was picked up a small number of times. The chain uses TRBV7-9 and TRBJ1-4; 7 positions agree with TRBD1. This CDR3 has 13 residues. Germline V lookup: CDR1 SEHNR, CDR2 FQNEAQ (reference sequence). J gave up 8 bases and V 9 bases, and 9 bases lay outside the gene matches. Here the CDR3 reads CASEDRESEKLFF. In nucleotides, the CDR3 is TGTGCCAGTGAAGACAGGGAGAGCGAAAAACTGTTTTTT.

This clone has just a few counts. V and J are TRBV10-3 and TRBJ1-1; D possibly corresponds to TRBD1 (6 bases). Deletions cut 3 bases from V and 11 bases from J, with 16 bases between. The CDR3 has 13 residues. CDR1 ENHRY and CDR2 SYGVKD come from the germline V gene. In nucleotides, the CDR3 is TGTGCCATCAGTGACCCCTCCCAGGGGATGGCTTTCTTT. The encoded protein is CAISDPSQGMAFF.

The gene calls are TRBV5-1 and TRBJ2-7; a possible D gene is TRBD1 (6 bases). The V gene lost 4 bases and the J gene lost 3 bases, with 11 bases spanning the gap. The germline CDR1 and CDR2 sequences are SGHRS and YFSETQ. The CDR3 totals 13 residues. The CDR3 nucleotides read TGCGCCAGCAGCGAGGGACACATCTACGAGCAGTACTTC. It codes for CASSEGHIYEQYF.

This clone was detected a few times. The rearrangement links TRBV7-6 to TRBJ2-2; 7 bases agree with TRBD2. After removal of 5 bases from V and 5 bases from J, the junction contained 5 bases not matched to a gene. Germline V gene data show CDR1 as SGHVS and CDR2 as FNYEAQ. The CDR3 extends over 14 amino acids. The CDR3 sequence is CASSLFSGTGELFF. In nucleotides, the CDR3 is TGTGCCAGCAGCCTATTTAGCGGGACCGGGGAGCTGTTTTTT.

The chain has TRBV6-5 and TRBJ1-1; 7 bases are shared with TRBD1. Trimming cost V 2 bases and J 11 bases; bases outside gene matches: 11. The length of the CDR3 is 14 residues. Per germline, CDR1 MNHEY and CDR2 SVGAGI. The CDR3 here is CASSYGERQGEAFF. In nucleotides, the CDR3 is TGTGCCAGCAGTTACGGGGAAAGGCAGGGGGAGGCTTTCTTT.

This clone was seen only a few times. The V and J genes are TRBV5-1 and TRBJ2-3; 7 bases are a match to TRBD1. Germline V gene data show CDR1 as SGHRS and CDR2 as YFSETQ. V dropped 6 bases and J dropped 8; count of bases not matched to a gene: 12. The CDR3 is 14 amino acids. The CDR3: CASNHDRVRGTQYF. For the CDR3, the DNA is TGCGCCAGCAACCATGACAGGGTCCGAGGTACGCAGTATTTT.